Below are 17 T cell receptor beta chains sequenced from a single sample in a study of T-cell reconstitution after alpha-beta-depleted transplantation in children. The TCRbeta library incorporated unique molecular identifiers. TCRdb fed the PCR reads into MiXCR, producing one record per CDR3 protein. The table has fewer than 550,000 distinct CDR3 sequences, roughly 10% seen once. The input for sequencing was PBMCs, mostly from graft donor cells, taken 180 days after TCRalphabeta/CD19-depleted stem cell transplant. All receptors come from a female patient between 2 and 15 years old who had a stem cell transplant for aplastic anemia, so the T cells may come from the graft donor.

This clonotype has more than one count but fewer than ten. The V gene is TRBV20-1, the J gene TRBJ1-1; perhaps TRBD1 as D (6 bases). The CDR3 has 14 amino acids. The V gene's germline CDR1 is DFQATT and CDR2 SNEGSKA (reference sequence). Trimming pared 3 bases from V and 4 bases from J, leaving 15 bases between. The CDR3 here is CSARTRGLGTEAFF. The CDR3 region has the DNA TGCAGTGCTAGGACCCGGGGGCTGGGCACTGAAGCTTTCTTT.

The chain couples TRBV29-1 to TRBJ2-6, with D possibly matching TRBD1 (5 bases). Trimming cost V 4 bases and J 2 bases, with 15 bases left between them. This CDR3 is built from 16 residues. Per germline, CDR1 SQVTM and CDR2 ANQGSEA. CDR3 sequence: CSVVVRTPTGANVLTF. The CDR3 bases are TGCAGCGTTGTTGTGCGGACACCAACTGGGGCCAACGTCCTGACTTTC. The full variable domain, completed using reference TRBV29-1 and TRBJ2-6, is SAVISQKPSRDICQRGTSLTIQCQVDSQVTMMFWYRQQPGQSLTLIATANQGSEATYESGFVIDKFPISRPNLTFSTLTVSNMSPEDSSIYLCSVVVRTPTGANVLTFGAGSRLTVL.

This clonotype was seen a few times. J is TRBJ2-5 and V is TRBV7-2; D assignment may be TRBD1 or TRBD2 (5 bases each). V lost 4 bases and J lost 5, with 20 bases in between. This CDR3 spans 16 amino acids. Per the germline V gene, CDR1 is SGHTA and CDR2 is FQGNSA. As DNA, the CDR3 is TGTGCCAGCAGCTCCGGGACCTCAAGGGTGGTGGAGACCCAGTACTTC. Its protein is CASSSGTSRVVETQYF.

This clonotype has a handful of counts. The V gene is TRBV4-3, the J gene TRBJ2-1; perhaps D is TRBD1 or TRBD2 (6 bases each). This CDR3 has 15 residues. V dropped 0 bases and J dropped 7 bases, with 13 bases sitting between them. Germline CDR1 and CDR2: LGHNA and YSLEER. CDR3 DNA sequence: TGCGCCAGCAGCCAAGAAGGGGGGAGAAGTAATGAGCAGTTCTTC. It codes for CASSQEGGRSNEQFF.

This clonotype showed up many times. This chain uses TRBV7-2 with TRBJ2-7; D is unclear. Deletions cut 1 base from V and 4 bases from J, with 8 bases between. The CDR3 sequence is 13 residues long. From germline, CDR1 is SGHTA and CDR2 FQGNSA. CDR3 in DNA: TGTGCCAGCAGCTTAGTAACCCCTTACGAGCAGTACTTC. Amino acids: CASSLVTPYEQYF.

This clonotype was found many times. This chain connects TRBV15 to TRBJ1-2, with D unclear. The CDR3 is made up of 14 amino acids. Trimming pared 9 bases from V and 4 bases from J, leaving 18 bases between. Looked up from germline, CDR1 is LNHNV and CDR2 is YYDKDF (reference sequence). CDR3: CATSRVPDAYGYTF. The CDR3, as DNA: TGTGCCACTAGTCGAGTCCCGGATGCCTATGGCTACACCTTC.

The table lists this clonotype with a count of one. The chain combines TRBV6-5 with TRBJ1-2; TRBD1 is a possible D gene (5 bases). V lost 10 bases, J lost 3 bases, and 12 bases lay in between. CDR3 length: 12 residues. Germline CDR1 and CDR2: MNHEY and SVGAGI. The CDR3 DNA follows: TGTGCCATAAGGCAGGGCGACTATGGCTACACCTTC. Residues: CAIRQGDYGYTF.

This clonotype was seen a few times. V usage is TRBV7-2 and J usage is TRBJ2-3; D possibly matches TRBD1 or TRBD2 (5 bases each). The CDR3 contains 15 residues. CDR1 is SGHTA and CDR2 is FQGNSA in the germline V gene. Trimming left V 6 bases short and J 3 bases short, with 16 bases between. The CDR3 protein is CASRIPGRVTDTQYF. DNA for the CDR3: TGTGCCAGCAGAATCCCGGGACGGGTGACAGATACGCAGTATTTT.

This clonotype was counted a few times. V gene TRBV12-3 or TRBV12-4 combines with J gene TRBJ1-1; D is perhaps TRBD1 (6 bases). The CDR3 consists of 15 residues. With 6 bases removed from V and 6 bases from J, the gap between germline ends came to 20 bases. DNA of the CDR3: TGTGCCAGCAGCCCCGTGGGGGGCGAGGGACCTGAAGCTTTCTTT. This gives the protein CASSPVGGEGPEAFF.

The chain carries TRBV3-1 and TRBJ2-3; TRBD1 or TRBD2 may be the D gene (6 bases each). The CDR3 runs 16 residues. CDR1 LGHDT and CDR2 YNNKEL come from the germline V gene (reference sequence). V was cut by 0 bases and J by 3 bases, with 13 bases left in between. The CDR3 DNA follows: TGTGCCAGCAGCCAAGATTTAGGGGGGAGGACAGATACGCAGTATTTT. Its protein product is CASSQDLGGRTDTQYF.

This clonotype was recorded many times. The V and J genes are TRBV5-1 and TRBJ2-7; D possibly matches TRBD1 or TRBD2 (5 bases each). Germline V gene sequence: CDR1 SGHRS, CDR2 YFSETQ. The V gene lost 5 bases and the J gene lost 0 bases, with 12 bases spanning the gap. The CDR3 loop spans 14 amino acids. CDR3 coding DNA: TGCGCCAGCAGTGGTGGGGGAAGCTCCTACGAGCAGTACTTC. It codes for CASSGGGSSYEQYF.

The CDR3 is CASSRETGASYEQYF. CDR3 nucleotides: TGTGCCAGCTCACGAGAGACAGGGGCATCCTACGAGCAGTACTTC. The rearrangement links TRBV18 to TRBJ2-7; 8 bases match TRBD1. Germline CDR1 reads KGHSH; CDR2 reads LQKENI. With V trimmed by 4 bases and J by 1 base, 6 bases remained unmatched. The CDR3 runs 15 residues.

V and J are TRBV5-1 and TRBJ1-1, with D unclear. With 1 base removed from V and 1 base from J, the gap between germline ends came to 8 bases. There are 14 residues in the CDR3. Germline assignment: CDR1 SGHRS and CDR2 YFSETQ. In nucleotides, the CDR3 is TGCGCCAGCAGCTTGTATTCAGGGAACACTGAAGCTTTCTTT. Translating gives CASSLYSGNTEAFF.

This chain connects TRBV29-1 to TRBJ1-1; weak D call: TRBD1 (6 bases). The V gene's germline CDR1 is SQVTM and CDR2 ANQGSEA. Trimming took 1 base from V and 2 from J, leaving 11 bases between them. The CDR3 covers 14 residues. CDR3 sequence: CSVEVQGINTEAFF. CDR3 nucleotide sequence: TGCAGCGTTGAAGTACAGGGAATCAACACTGAAGCTTTCTTT.

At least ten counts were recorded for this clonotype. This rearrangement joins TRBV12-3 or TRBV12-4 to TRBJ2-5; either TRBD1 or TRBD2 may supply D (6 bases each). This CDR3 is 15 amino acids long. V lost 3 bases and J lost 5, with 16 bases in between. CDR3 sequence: CASSLRDNPGETQYF. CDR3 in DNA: TGTGCCAGCAGTTTGCGGGACAACCCAGGGGAGACCCAGTACTTC.

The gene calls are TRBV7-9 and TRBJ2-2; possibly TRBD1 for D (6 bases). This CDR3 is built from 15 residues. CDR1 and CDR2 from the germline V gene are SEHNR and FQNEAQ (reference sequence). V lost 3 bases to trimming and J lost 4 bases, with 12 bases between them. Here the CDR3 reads CASSFLRGPTGELFF. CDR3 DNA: TGTGCCAGCAGCTTTCTCAGGGGACCCACCGGGGAGCTGTTTTTT.

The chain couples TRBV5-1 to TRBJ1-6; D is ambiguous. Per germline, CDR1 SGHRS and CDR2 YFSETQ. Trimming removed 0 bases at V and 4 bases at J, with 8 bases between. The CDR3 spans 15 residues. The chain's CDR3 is CASSLEESYNSPLHF. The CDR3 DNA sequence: TGCGCCAGCAGCTTGGAAGAAAGTTATAATTCACCCCTCCACTTT.